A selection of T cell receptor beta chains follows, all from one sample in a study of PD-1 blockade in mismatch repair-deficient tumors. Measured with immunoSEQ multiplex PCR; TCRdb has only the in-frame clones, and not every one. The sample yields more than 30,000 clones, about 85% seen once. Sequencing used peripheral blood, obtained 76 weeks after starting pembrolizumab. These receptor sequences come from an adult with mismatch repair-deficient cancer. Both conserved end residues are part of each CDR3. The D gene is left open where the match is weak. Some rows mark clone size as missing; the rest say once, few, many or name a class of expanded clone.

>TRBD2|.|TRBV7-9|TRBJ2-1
TGTGCCAGCAGCCCCAGTTTAGCGGGATCCTACAATGAGCAGTTCTTC
CASSPSLAGSYNEQFF
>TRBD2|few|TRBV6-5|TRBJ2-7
TGTGCCAGCAGTCAACGGACTAGGCTCTACGAGCAGTACTTC
CASSQRTRLYEQYF
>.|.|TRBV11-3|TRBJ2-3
TGTGCCAGCAGCTTGGAGCCCACAAGCACAGATACGCAGTATTTT
CASSLEPTSTDTQYF
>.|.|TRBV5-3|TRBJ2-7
TGTGCCAGCAGCTTAGTTTCTGGGGCGGGCGAGCAGTACTTC
CASSLVSGAGEQYF
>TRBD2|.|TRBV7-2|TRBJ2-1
TGTGCCAGCAGCTTAGAGTATGCGGGAGTTTCCTACAATGAGCAGTTCTTC
CASSLEYAGVSYNEQFF
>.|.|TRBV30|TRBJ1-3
TGTGCCTGGACCCCTGGGCAGGGTAGAAACACCATATATTTT
CAWTPGQGRNTIYF
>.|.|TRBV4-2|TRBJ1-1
TGTGCCAGCAGCCAAGTCCCCTTGGGACCACTAACTGAAGCTTTCTTT
CASSQVPLGPLTEAFF
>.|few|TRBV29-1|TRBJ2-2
TGCAGCGTTGCACAAACGAACACCGGGGAGCTGTTTTTT
CSVAQTNTGELFF
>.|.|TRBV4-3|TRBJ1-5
TGCGCCAGCAGCCAAGAGGCTTGGCAGCCCCAGCATTTT
CASSQEAWQPQHF
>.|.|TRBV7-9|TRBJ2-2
TGTGCCAGCAGCTTAGATTTAGGGATTAACACCGGGGAGCTGTTTTTT
CASSLDLGINTGELFF
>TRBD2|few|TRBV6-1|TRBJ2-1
TGTGCCAGCAGTATAGCGGGAGGCTACAATGAGCAGTTCTTC
CASSIAGGYNEQFF
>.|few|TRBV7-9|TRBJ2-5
TGTGCCAGCAGCCGAGACAGTCAAGAGACCCAGTACTTC
CASSRDSQETQYF
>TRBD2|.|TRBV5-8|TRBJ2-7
TGTGCCAGCAGCTTGGGCGGGAGGCTCTACGAGCAGTACTTC
CASSLGGRLYEQYF
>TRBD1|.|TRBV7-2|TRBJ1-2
TGTGCCAGCAGCCCACAGAGACAGGGGGCTCTTGGCTACACCTTC
CASSPQRQGALGYTF
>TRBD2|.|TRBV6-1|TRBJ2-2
TGTGCCAGCGAGCGGGAGGGCCGGACCGGGGAGCTGTTTTTT
CASEREGRTGELFF
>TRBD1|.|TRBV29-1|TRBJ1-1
TGCAGCGTTAGGGGACAGGGCCACACGATGGCTTTCTTT
CSVRGQGHTMAFF
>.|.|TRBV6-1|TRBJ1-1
TGTGCCAGCAGTGAAGATTGGGGGATGAACACTGAAGCTTTCTTT
CASSEDWGMNTEAFF
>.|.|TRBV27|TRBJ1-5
TGTGCCAGCAGTTTAACAGGGAGCAATCAGCCCCAGCATTTT
CASSLTGSNQPQHF
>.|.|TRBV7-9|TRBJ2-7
TGTGCCAGCAGCTTCGGACGGGAGTTCGAGCAGTACTTC
CASSFGREFEQYF
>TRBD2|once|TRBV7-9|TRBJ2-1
TGTGCCAGCAGCACGGGCTCGGGGGGCAATGAGCAGTTCTTC
CASSTGSGGNEQFF
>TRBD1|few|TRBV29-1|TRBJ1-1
TGCAGCGTCACAGGGGCGAGTAGGACTGAAGCTTTCTTT
CSVTGASRTEAFF
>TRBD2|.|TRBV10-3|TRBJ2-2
TGTGCCAGTAGAGGACTAGCGGGAGACGGGGAGCTGTTTTTT
CASRGLAGDGELFF